This TCR beta chain was identified during a study of regulatory T cells in long-lasting Graves disease. This clonotype was picked up a small number of times. V lost 2 bases and J 1 base, leaving 14 bases between the germline ends. Germline V gene sequence: CDR1 SGDLS, CDR2 YYNGEE. CDR3 length equals 16 residues. Arm-PCR with iRepertoire HTBI primers amplified the CDR3 regions for these TCR beta libraries. TCRdb redid the calling of the multiplex PCR reads with MiXCR, one entry per CDR3 protein. The data contain 440,000 or so distinct CDR3 sequences, less than 20% of them singletons. As to time point: newly diagnosed GD, antithyroid drugs for less than 3 months. PBMCs were the source of the RNA used for TCR sequencing. The same sample was also studied in work on T cells in Graves' hyperthyroidism and ophthalmopathy. That source reports: A set of HTBI primers served as the primers for a first-round RT-PCR of the TCR CDR3.

The sample was peripheral blood mononuclear cells (PBMCs), taken at new diagnosis, from a patient treated with antithyroid drugs. V usage is TRBV9 and J usage is TRBJ2-3; a weak D match, TRBD2 (6 bases). The receptor's source is a woman aged 25 to 45 with Graves disease. In DNA form, the CDR3 reads TGTGCCAGCAGCGTTGACCCGGGACTCGGCACAGATACGCAGTATTTT. It codes for CASSVDPGLGTDTQYF.